Below, 14 T cell receptor beta chains from the same sample are listed, as sequenced in a study of regulatory T cells in long-lasting Graves disease. For TCR beta, libraries came from iRepertoire HTBI primers and Arm-PCR of CDR3 regions. TCRdb called the multiplex PCR reads again in MiXCR, with one record for every CDR3 protein. The sample consists of a few hundred thousand distinct CDR3 sequences, about a quarter of them appearing once. The time point was: persistent/refractory GD, antithyroid drugs over 5 years with positive TRAb. Generation of the TCR library employed RNA extracted from PBMCs. This sample comprised peripheral blood mononuclear cells (PBMCs), obtained when the disease was refractory, from a patient treated with antithyroid drugs. The receptors derive from a female donor with Graves disease.

This clonotype was counted a few times. This may come from a read error, since a much larger clone is one base off. The chain combines TRBV28 with TRBJ2-2; no clear D. Trimming removed 6 bases at V and 3 bases at J, with 14 bases between. CDR1 is MDHEN and CDR2 is SYDVKM in the germline V gene. There are 15 residues in the CDR3. CDR3 loop: CASRDGTKYTGELFF. The CDR3 DNA follows: TGTGCCAGCAGGGACGGCACTAAGTACACCGGGGAGCTGTTTTTT.

V gene TRBV29-1 combines with J gene TRBJ2-2; 7 nucleotides match TRBD1. The CDR3 sequence is 14 residues long. Germline values: CDR1 SQVTM, CDR2 ANQGSEA. The ends lost 7 bases at V and 7 bases at J; junction bases unmatched: 12. CDR3 amino acids: CSARSRTGRGELFF. CDR3 DNA sequence: TGCAGCGCCAGATCACGGACAGGACGCGGGGAGCTGTTTTTT.

This clonotype has only a few counts. The genes are TRBV19 and TRBJ2-7; the D call may be TRBD1 or TRBD2 (5 bases each). The CDR3 loop spans 15 amino acids. V gave up 5 bases and J gave up 2 bases, with 16 bases separating them. Germline CDR1 reads LNHDA; CDR2 reads SQIVND (reference sequence). CDR3 in DNA: TGTGCCAGTAGTTTTGGGACCCTACTACCCTACGAGCAGTACTTC. Protein sequence: CASSFGTLLPYEQYF.

This chain joins TRBV6-2 or TRBV6-3 and TRBJ2-7; 8 positions match TRBD1. Germline CDR1 MNHEY, CDR2 SVGEGT. Germline trimming cut 2 bases from V and 3 bases from J; bases unmatched to any gene: 6. CDR3 length: 15 residues. The DNA for the CDR3 is TGTGCCAGCAGTTACCCCAGGACAGGGAGCTACGAGCAGTACTTC. Amino acids: CASSYPRTGSYEQYF.

This clonotype appeared many times. This chain joins TRBV7-2 and TRBJ2-7; tentatively, D is TRBD1 (7 bases). Germline-derived CDR1 and CDR2 are SGHTA and FQGNSA. This CDR3 has 14 residues. V lost 7 bases and J lost 6, with 19 bases in between. This CDR3 reads CASTRDRRPSEQYF. The DNA for the CDR3 is TGTGCCAGCACGCGGGACAGACGGCCTTCCGAGCAGTACTTC.

In its sample, this clonotype was seen a few times. One end of the junction is discordant with germline, which a read error may explain. The V call is TRBV28, the J call TRBJ2-7, with TRBD2 identical over 8 bases. Germline V gene data show CDR1 as MDHEN and CDR2 as SYDVKM. The CDR3 consists of 15 residues. The CDR3 reads CAGSLRGAAGDEQYF. DNA of the CDR3: TGTGCCGGCAGTCTGCGGGGGGCGGCCGGGGACGAGCAGTACTTC.

V gene TRBV11-2 combines with J gene TRBJ2-5; D may be TRBD1 (7 bases). V shed 1 base and J shed 3 bases, with 12 bases lying between them. Germline loops: CDR1 SGHAT, CDR2 FQNNGV. The CDR3 sequence is 15 residues long. CDR3 nucleotide sequence: TGTGCCAGCAGCTTAGTTCCAGGGGGGAAAGAGACCCAGTACTTC. This sequence encodes CASSLVPGGKETQYF.

This clonotype was detected only a few times. The chain employs TRBV18 and TRBJ1-4, with D perhaps matching TRBD1 (5 bases). V dropped 1 base and J dropped 8 bases, with 14 bases sitting between them. Germline V gene lookup returns CDR1 KGHSH and CDR2 LQKENI. CDR3 length: 15 residues. DNA for the CDR3: TGTGCCAGCTCACCACTAGAAACAGGCGGAGAAAAACTGTTTTTT. This sequence encodes CASSPLETGGEKLFF.

With respect to this clonotype: One end of the junction is discordant with germline, which a read error may explain. DNA for the CDR3: TGTGCCAGCAGTGTCCTGTTAAGGGTCTCTAGAAACACCATATATTTT. It translates to CASSVLLRVSRNTIYF. The gene calls are TRBV12-3 or TRBV12-4 and TRBJ1-3; D ambiguous. CDR3 length: 16 amino acids.

The chain is built from TRBV20-1 and TRBJ1-2; D unclear. Germline CDR1 DFQATT, CDR2 SNEGSKA (reference sequence). The CDR3 totals 16 residues. V dropped 2 bases and J dropped 0 bases, with 16 bases sitting between them. CDR3 coding DNA: TGCAGTGCTAGACCCATCGGAGACACTGCTAACTATGGCTACACCTTC. Its translation: CSARPIGDTANYGYTF.

There are many counts of this clonotype. The rearrangement links TRBV2 to TRBJ2-6, with 9 bases identical to TRBD1. Trimming removed 6 bases from V and 3 bases from J; junction bases left unmatched: 9. In germline, CDR1 is SNHLY, CDR2 FYNNEI. The CDR3 is 17 amino acids. In DNA, the CDR3 is TGTGCCAGCAGGGGCTTACAGGGGGCGCGTGGGGCCAACGTCCTGACTTTC. It yields the protein CASRGLQGARGANVLTF.

The J gene is TRBJ2-7, the V gene TRBV5-1; D is ambiguous. The CDR3 is 13 residues long. Germline V gives CDR1 SGHRS, CDR2 YFSETQ. The germline V and J ends were trimmed by 2 bases and 5 bases, with 11 bases remaining between them. The CDR3: CASSLYLSHEQYF. CDR3 DNA: TGCGCCAGCAGCTTATACCTCTCGCACGAGCAGTACTTC.

This clonotype was seen repeatedly, ten times or more. The rearrangement links TRBV3-2 to TRBJ2-5; the table names TRBD1, a call not compared with the DNA. TRBV3-2 is classified as a pseudogene. The CDR3 totals 13 residues. The CDR3 bases are TGTGCCAGCAGCCAAGGCCCCCAGTTGGCCCAGTACTTC. Protein: CASSQGPQLAQYF.

The sample holds one count of this clonotype. The CDR3 carries no conserved terminal phenylalanine or tryptophan, so it likely arises from a read error. The chain uses TRBV7-3 and TRBJ2-1, with TRBD1 as a possible D gene (6 bases). CDR1 is SGHTA, CDR2 FQGTGA, per germline. The ends were cut back, 5 bases at V and 0 bases at J, with 14 bases in the middle. The CDR3 is 16 residues long. Here the CDR3 DNA reads TGTGCCAGCAGCCGCAGGGGCCCCAGCTCCTACAATGAGCAGTTCCTC. Amino acids: CASSRRGPSSYNEQFL.